This T cell receptor beta chain comes out of a study of neurological immune-mediated disorders. TCRdb re-derived calls from the 5' RACE reads in MiXCR, one entry per CDR3 protein. Here the sample spans tens of thousands of distinct CDR3 sequences, roughly 4.8% being singletons. This clonotype has a handful of counts. The sequenced sample consisted of PBMCs. The TCR comes from a man aged 25-45 years with multiple sclerosis.

The CDR3 protein is CSARDLGGYQETQYF. The CDR3 nucleotides read TGCAGTGCTAGAGATCTGGGGGGGTACCAAGAGACCCAGTACTTC. This sequence joins TRBV20-1 and TRBJ2-5, with TRBD2 identical over 7 bases. The trim removed 0 bases at V and 0 bases at J, leaving 4 bases unmatched. The CDR3 has 15 amino acids. Germline-derived CDR1 and CDR2 are DFQATT and SNEGSKA (reference sequence).